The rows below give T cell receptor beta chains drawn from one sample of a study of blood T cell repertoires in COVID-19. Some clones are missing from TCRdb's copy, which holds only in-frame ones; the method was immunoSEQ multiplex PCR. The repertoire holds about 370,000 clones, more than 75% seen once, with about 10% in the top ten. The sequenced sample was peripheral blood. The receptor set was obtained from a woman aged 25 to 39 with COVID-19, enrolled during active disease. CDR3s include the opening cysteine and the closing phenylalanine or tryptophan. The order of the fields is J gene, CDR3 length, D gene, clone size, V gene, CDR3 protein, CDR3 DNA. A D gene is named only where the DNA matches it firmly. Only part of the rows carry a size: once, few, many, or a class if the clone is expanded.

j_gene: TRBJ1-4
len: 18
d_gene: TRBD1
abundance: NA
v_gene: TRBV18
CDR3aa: CASSHTGERDRSNEKLFF
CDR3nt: TGTGCCAGCTCACACACAGGGGAACGGGACAGATCAAATGAAAAACTGTTTTTT

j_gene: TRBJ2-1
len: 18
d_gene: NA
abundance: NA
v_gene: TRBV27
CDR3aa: CASLPAAWGRGSYNEQFF
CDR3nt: TGTGCCAGCCTCCCCGCCGCCTGGGGGCGCGGGTCCTACAATGAGCAGTTCTTC

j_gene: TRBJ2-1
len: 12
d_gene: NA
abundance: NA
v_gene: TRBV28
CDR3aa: CASLRGVNEQFF
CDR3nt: TGTGCCAGCCTCCGAGGCGTCAATGAGCAGTTCTTC

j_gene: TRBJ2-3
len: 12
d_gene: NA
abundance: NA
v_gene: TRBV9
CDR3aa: CASSADSDTQYF
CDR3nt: TGTGCCAGCAGCGCCGACTCGGATACGCAGTATTTT

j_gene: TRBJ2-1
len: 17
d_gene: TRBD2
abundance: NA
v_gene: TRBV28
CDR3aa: CASSSSLKGGRNNEQFF
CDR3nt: TGTGCCAGCAGTTCCTCCCTTAAAGGCGGGAGGAACAATGAGCAGTTCTTC

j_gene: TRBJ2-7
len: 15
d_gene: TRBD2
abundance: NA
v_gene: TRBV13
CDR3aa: CASSLKLAGVYEQYF
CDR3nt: TGTGCCAGCAGCTTAAAACTAGCGGGAGTTTACGAGCAGTACTTC

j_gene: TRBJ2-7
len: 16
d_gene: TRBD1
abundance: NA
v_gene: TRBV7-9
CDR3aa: CASSPYSRTGSYEQYF
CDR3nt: TGTGCCAGCAGCCCGTACTCACGGACAGGGTCCTACGAGCAGTACTTC

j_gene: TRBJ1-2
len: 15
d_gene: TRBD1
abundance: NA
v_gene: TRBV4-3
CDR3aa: CASSQETGGAGGYTF
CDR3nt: TGCGCCAGCAGCCAAGAGACAGGGGGCGCGGGGGGCTACACCTTC

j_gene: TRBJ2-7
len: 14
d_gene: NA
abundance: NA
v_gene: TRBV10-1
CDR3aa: CASSEMVGATKQYF
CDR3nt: TGCGCCAGCAGTGAGATGGTGGGAGCTACGAAGCAGTACTTC

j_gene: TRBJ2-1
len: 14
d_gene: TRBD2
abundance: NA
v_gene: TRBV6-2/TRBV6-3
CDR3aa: CASSSGLAVHEQFF
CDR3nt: TGTGCCAGCAGTTCGGGACTAGCGGTACATGAGCAGTTCTTC

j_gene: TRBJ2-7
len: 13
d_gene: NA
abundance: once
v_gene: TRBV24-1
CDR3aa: CATSGTSSYEQYF
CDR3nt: TGTGCCACCAGTGGGACAAGCTCCTACGAGCAGTACTTC

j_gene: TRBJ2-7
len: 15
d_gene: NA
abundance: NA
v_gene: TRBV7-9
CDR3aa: CASSLAAVESYEQYF
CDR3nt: TGTGCCAGCAGCTTGGCTGCGGTAGAAAGCTACGAGCAGTACTTC

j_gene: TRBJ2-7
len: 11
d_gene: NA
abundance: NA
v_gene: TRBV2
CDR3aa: CASSPRDEQYF
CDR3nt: TGTGCCAGCAGTCCAAGAGACGAGCAGTACTTC

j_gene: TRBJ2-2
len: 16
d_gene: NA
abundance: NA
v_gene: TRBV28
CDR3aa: CASSSSRRGATGELFF
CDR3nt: TGTGCCAGCAGTTCCTCGAGGAGGGGTGCTACCGGGGAGCTGTTTTTT

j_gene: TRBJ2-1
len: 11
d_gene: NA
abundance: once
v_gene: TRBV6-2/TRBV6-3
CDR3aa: CASSHADEQFF
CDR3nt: TGTGCCAGCAGCCACGCGGATGAGCAGTTCTTC

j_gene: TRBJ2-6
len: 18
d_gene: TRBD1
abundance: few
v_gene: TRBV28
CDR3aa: CASSVRDRGLSGANVLTF
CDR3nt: TGTGCCAGCAGTGTCCGGGACAGGGGACTTTCTGGGGCCAACGTCCTGACTTTC

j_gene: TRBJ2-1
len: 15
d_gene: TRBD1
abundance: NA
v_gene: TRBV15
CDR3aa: CATSIDRGYHNEQFF
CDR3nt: TGTGCCACCAGCATCGACAGGGGGTATCACAATGAGCAGTTCTTC

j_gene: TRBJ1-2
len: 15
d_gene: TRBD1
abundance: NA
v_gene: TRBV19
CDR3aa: CASRDRGNSDYGYTF
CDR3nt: TGTGCCAGCCGGGACAGGGGGAATTCCGACTATGGCTACACCTTC

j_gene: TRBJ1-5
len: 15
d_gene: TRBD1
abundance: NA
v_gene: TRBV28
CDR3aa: CASSFGQGPNQPQHF
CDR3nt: TGTGCCAGCAGTTTCGGACAGGGTCCGAATCAGCCCCAGCATTTT

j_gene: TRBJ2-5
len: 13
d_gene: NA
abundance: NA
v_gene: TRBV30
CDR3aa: CAWSTLSLLDQYF
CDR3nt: TGTGCCTGGAGTACTCTGAGTCTTCTTGACCAGTACTTC

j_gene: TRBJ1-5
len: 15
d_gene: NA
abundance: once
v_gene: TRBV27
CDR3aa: CASSFSPYSNQPQHF
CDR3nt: TGTGCCAGCAGTTTTTCCCCTTATAGCAATCAGCCCCAGCATTTT

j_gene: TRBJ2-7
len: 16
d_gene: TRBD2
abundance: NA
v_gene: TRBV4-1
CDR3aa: CASSQLLAGGIGEQYF
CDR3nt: TGCGCCAGCAGCCAACTACTAGCGGGAGGAATAGGCGAGCAGTACTTC

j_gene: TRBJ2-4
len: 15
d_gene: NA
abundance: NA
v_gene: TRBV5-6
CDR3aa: CASSWRLGASNIQYF
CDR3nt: TGTGCCAGCAGCTGGAGGCTGGGTGCGTCAAACATTCAGTACTTC

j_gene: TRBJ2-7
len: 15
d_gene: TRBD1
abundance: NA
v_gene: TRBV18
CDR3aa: CASSPRTGSPYEQYF
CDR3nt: TGTGCCAGCTCACCTAGGACAGGGTCCCCCTACGAGCAGTACTTC

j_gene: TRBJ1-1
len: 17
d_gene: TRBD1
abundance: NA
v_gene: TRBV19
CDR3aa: CASSIGQGAAMNTEAFF
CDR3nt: TGTGCCAGTAGTATAGGGCAGGGGGCCGCCATGAACACTGAAGCTTTCTTT

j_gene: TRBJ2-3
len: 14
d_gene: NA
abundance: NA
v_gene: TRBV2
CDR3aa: CASSEQGSTDTQYF
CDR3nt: TGTGCCAGCAGTGAACAGGGAAGCACAGATACGCAGTATTTT

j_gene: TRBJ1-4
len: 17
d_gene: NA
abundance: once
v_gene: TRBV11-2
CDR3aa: CASSLGTGDATNEKLFF
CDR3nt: TGTGCCAGCAGCTTAGGTACGGGGGATGCAACTAATGAAAAACTGTTTTTT

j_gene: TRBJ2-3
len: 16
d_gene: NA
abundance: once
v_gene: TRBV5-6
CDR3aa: CASSLFSWRPTDTQYF
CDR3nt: TGTGCCAGCAGCTTGTTTTCGTGGAGACCCACAGATACGCAGTATTTT

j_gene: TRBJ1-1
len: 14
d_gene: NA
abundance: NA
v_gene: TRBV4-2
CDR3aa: CASSQKPGKGEAFF
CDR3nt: TGTGCCAGCAGCCAAAAGCCGGGGAAAGGAGAAGCTTTCTTT

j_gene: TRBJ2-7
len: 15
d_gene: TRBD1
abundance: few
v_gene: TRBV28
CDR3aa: CASSASRDSHYEQYF
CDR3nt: TGTGCCAGCAGCGCGTCCCGGGACAGTCATTACGAGCAGTACTTC

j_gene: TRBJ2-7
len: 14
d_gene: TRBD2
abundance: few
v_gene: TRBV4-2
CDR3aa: CASSQGGGPHEQYF
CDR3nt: TGTGCCAGCAGCCAAGGGGGGGGTCCCCACGAGCAGTACTTC

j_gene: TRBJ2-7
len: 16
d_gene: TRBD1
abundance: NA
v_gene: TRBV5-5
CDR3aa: CASSSFRDRGLYEQYF
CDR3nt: TGTGCCAGCAGTTCCTTCCGGGACAGGGGGCTATACGAGCAGTACTTC

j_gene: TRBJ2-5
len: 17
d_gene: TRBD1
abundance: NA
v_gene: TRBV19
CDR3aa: CASSTLAGTGAQETQYF
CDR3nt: TGTGCCAGTAGTACCCTCGCCGGGACAGGGGCCCAAGAGACCCAGTACTTC

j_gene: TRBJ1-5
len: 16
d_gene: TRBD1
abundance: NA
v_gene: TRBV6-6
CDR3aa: CASSSPGGPVNQPQHF
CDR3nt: TGTGCCAGCAGTTCTCCAGGGGGACCGGTCAATCAGCCCCAGCATTTT

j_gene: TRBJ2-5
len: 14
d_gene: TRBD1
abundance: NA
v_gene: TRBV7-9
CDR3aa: CASTPGTVSATQYF
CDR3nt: TGTGCCAGCACCCCCGGGACAGTGTCGGCGACCCAGTACTTC

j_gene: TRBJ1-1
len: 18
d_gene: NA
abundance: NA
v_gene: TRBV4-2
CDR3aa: CASSQAARVGSGNTEAFF
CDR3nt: TGTGCCAGCAGCCAGGCGGCTAGGGTTGGTAGCGGGAACACTGAAGCTTTCTTT

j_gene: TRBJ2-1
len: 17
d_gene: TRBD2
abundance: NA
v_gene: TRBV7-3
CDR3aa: CASSPHGAGGGYNEQFF
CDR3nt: TGTGCCAGCAGCCCCCACGGGGCGGGAGGGGGCTACAATGAGCAGTTCTTC

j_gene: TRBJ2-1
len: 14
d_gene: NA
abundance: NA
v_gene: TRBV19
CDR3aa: CASSQGGDYNEQFF
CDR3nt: TGTGCCAGTAGCCAGGGGGGTGATTACAATGAGCAGTTCTTC

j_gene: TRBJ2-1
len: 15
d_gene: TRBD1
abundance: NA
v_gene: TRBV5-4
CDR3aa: CASSLPGQSYNEQFF
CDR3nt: TGTGCCAGCAGTTTGCCGGGACAGTCTTACAATGAGCAGTTCTTC

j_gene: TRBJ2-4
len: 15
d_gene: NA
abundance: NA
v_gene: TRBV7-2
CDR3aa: CASSLDTLAKNIQYF
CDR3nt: TGTGCCAGCAGCCTCGACACATTAGCCAAAAACATTCAGTACTTC

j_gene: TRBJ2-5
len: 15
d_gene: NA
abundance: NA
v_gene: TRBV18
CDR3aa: CASSATTGHQETQYF
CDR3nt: TGTGCCAGCTCAGCTACTACAGGGCACCAAGAGACCCAGTACTTC

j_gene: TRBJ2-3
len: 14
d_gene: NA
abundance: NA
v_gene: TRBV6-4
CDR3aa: CAVPPRLAGDTQYF
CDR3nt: TGTGCCGTCCCCCCACGGCTGGCAGGGGATACGCAGTATTTT

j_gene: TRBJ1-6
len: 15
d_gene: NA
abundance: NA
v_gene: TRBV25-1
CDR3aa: CASSEYGGTGSPLHF
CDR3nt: TGTGCCAGCAGTGAATATGGCGGGACTGGTTCACCCCTCCACTTT

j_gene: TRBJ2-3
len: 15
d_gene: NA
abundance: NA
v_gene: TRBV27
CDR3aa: CASSLSFGSTDTQYF
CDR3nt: TGTGCCAGCAGTTTATCCTTCGGTAGCACAGATACGCAGTATTTT

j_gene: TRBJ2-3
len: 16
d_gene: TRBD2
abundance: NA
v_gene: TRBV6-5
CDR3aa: CASSYGLAVSTDTQYF
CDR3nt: TGTGCCAGCAGTTACGGTCTAGCGGTTAGCACAGATACGCAGTATTTT

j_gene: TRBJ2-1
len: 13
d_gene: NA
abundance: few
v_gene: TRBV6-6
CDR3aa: CASSIRDYNEQFF
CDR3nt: TGTGCCAGCAGTATCCGGGACTACAATGAGCAGTTCTTC

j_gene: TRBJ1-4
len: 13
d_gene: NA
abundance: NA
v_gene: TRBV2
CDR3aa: CASSVKGNEKLFF
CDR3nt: TGTGCCAGCAGTGTGAAGGGGAATGAAAAACTGTTTTTT

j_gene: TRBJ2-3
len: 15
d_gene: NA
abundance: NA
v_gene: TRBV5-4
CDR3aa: CASSLDVQGADTQYF
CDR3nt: TGTGCCAGCAGCTTGGATGTACAGGGAGCAGATACGCAGTATTTT

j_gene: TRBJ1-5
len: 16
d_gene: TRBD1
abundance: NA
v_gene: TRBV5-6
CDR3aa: CASSLMGQGDAQPQHF
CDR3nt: TGTGCCAGCAGCTTGATGGGACAGGGGGACGCTCAGCCCCAGCATTTT

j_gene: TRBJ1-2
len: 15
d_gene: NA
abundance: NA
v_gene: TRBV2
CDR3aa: CASSLTAESPYGYTF
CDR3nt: TGTGCCAGCAGTTTGACAGCCGAATCACCCTATGGCTACACCTTC

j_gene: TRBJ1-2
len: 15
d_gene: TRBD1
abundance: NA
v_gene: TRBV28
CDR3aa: CASKQGRGVGYGYTF
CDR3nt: TGTGCCAGCAAACAGGGGCGGGGGGTAGGCTATGGCTACACCTTC

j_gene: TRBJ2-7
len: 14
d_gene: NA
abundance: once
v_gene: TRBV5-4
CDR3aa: CASSPHSGTYEQYF
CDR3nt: TGTGCCAGCAGCCCCCATAGCGGAACCTACGAGCAGTACTTC

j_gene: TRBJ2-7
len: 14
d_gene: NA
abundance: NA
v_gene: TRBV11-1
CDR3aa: CASSFRHTDYEQYF
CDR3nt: TGTGCCAGCAGCTTCAGGCACACTGACTACGAGCAGTACTTC

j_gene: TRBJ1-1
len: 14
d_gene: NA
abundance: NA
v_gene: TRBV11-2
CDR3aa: CASSSLRAATEAFF
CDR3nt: TGTGCCAGCAGCTCCCTCAGGGCAGCCACTGAAGCTTTCTTT

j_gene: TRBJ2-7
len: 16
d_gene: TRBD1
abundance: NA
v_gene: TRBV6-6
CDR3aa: CASRLGRLDRDYEQYF
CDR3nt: TGTGCCAGCCGTTTAGGCAGGCTGGACAGGGACTACGAGCAGTACTTC